This TCR beta chain appears in the sequencing data of a study of blood T cell repertoires in COVID-19. The study drew participants aged roughly 18 to 95 years from fewer than 30 US areas. Among Cohort 3 donors, those recovered had two negative PCRs, clearance, or symptom resolution. Methods used by the authors: It was from reference gene primer amplification that nucleated cell counts were estimated. Clones were read by immunoSEQ multiplex PCR, and TCRdb kept only the in-frame ones, dropping some. That table supplies the V and J calls and clone size; D and trimming were determined from the DNA. This table holds 150,000 to 200,000 clones, roughly 84% found once. Trimming stripped 1 base from V and 5 bases from J, with 15 bases between. The germline V gene encodes CDR1 LGHNA and CDR2 YNFKEQ. The CDR3 runs to 16 residues.

The source of this sequence is a man aged 50 or older who had recovered from COVID-19. The sequenced sample was PBMCs or T cells enriched from blood (not recorded which). The V and J genes are TRBV4-2 and TRBJ2-1, with D possibly matching TRBD2 (6 bases). The chain's CDR3 is CASSQARASANNEQFF. The CDR3 DNA sequence: TGTGCCAGCAGCCAAGCGAGAGCTAGCGCAAACAATGAGCAGTTCTTC.